The 17 T cell receptor beta chains reported below all come from one sample, sequenced in a study of blood T cell repertoires in COVID-19 (TCRdb year 2020). Receptor libraries were prepared by the immunoSEQ multiplex PCR assay. TCRdb holds this immuneACCESS table with in-frame rearrangements only. Some clones are missing; in checked studies, unresolved V genes explain under half, and the rest has no known cause. The sample yields roughly 300,000 clones; around 84% were counted once. About 4% of the sample is in the top ten clones. The sample comprised PBMCs or T cells enriched from blood (not recorded which). Receptors were obtained from a man aged 25-45 years who had recovered from COVID-19.

The chain uses TRBV11-3 and TRBJ2-1; D is unclear. This CDR3 region has 13 residues. Germline CDR1 reads SGHNT; CDR2 reads YENEEA. V shed 1 base and J shed 8 bases, with 9 bases lying between them. The CDR3 DNA reads as TGTGCCAGCAGCTTAGGAGGAAGCTATGAGCAGTTCTTC. Its translation: CASSLGGSYEQFF. The full variable domain, rest sourced from reference TRBV11-3 and TRBJ2-1, is EAGVVQSPRYKIIEKKQPVAFWCNPISGHNTLYWYLQNLGQGPELLIRYENEEAVDDSQLPKDRFSAERLKGVDSTLKIQPAELGDSAVYLCASSLGGSYEQFFGPGTRLTVL.

This clone appeared once. The V call is TRBV27, the J call TRBJ1-1; the D gene is possibly TRBD1 (6 bases). The CDR3 runs to 16 residues. Germline loops: CDR1 MNHEY, CDR2 SMNVEV (reference sequence). With 2 bases removed from V and 1 base from J, the gap between germline ends came to 14 bases. CDR3 loop: CASSLKFAGANTEAFF. The CDR3 bases are TGTGCCAGCAGTTTAAAGTTTGCAGGGGCGAACACTGAAGCTTTCTTT.

The V gene is TRBV6-5, the J gene TRBJ1-1, with 7 bases that match TRBD1. The CDR3 covers 14 residues. Trimming at V came to 10 bases and at J to 5 bases, leaving 13 bases not matched to a gene. Per germline, CDR1 MNHEY and CDR2 SVGAGI. The CDR3: CATKGWARGTEAFF. The CDR3 nucleotides are TGTGCCACCAAAGGGTGGGCCAGGGGGACTGAAGCTTTCTTT.

V gene TRBV6-1 combines with J gene TRBJ2-5; a possible D gene is TRBD1 (6 bases). The V gene's germline CDR1 is MNHNS and CDR2 SASEGT. The CDR3 spans 16 residues. Trimming removed 0 bases from V and 3 bases from J, with 14 bases in between. The DNA of the CDR3 is TGTGCCAGCAGTGAAGCGCTTCAGGGGCGAAAAGAGACCCAGTACTTC. As protein: CASSEALQGRKETQYF.

The rearrangement links TRBV7-9 to TRBJ1-1, with a tentative D call TRBD1 (6 bases). The CDR3 loop spans 17 amino acids. V dropped 3 bases and J dropped 4 bases, with 21 bases sitting between them. Germline V gives CDR1 SEHNR, CDR2 FQNEAQ (reference sequence). The CDR3 here is CASSFRGGEYLGTEAFF. The DNA of the CDR3 is TGTGCCAGCAGCTTTAGGGGGGGCGAGTATCTAGGCACTGAAGCTTTCTTT.

V and J are TRBV2 and TRBJ2-5, with unresolved D. Per germline, CDR1 SNHLY and CDR2 FYNNEI. V lost 6 bases to trimming and J lost 5 bases, with 4 bases between them. There are 10 residues in the CDR3. For the CDR3, the DNA is TGTGCCAGCAGGCAGGAGACCCAGTACTTC. Translating gives CASRQETQYF.

The rearrangement joins TRBV29-1 to TRBJ2-5, with D uncertain. Between the trimmed V and J ends, which lost 4 bases and 5 bases, there was a span of 14 bases. CDR1 is SQVTM, CDR2 ANQGSEA, per germline. The CDR3 is made up of 13 amino acids. CDR3 in amino acids: CSVVYAVVETQYF. The CDR3, as DNA: TGCAGCGTTGTATATGCAGTTGTGGAGACCCAGTACTTC.

The J gene is TRBJ2-3, the V gene TRBV5-1; 11 nucleotides match TRBD2. The germline V gene has CDR1 SGHRS and CDR2 YFSETQ. CDR3 length: 17 amino acids. V shed 0 bases and J 4 bases; nucleotides not matched to a gene: 7. CDR3 in amino acids: CASSLAGSGRVADTQYF. The CDR3 region has the DNA TGCGCCAGCAGCTTGGCCGGTAGCGGGAGGGTCGCAGATACGCAGTATTTT.

This clone was found a few times. V is TRBV18 and J is TRBJ1-5, with D possibly TRBD1 on 5 matching bases. Between the trimmed V and J ends, which lost 3 bases and 5 bases, there was a span of 17 bases. Germline loops: CDR1 KGHSH, CDR2 LQKENI. The CDR3 length is 16 residues. This chain's CDR3 is CASSPLGPLADQPQHF. The CDR3 coding sequence is TGTGCCAGCTCACCCTTGGGACCCCTAGCGGATCAGCCCCAGCATTTT.

The genes are TRBV11-2 and TRBJ1-4; D might be TRBD1 (5 bases). The V end was cut by 5 bases, the J end by 8 bases, with 15 bases between. CDR3 length: 14 residues. Per the germline V gene, CDR1 is SGHAT and CDR2 is FQNNGV. The CDR3 DNA is TGTGCCAGCAGCGCGGATCTTGCAGGGGAAAAACTGTTTTTT. It codes for CASSADLAGEKLFF.

The DNA for the CDR3 is TGTGCCACCAGCAGAGATTTCCAGTTAGGGGGAGGAAACACCATATATTTT. Protein: CATSRDFQLGGGNTIYF. The chain couples TRBV15 to TRBJ1-3; perhaps TRBD1 as D (6 bases). The CDR3 runs 17 residues. Germline CDR1 LNHNV, CDR2 YYDKDF (reference sequence). The ends were cut back, 0 bases at V and 4 bases at J, with 16 bases in the middle. The variable domain in full, completed from reference TRBV15 and TRBJ1-3, reads DAMVIQNPRYQVTQFGKPVTLSCSQTLNHNVMYWYQQKSSQAPKLLFHYYDKDFNNEADTPDNFQSRRPNTSFCFLDIRSPGLGDTAMYLCATSRDFQLGGGNTIYFGEGSWLTVV.

In its sample, this clone was seen a few times. The rearrangement joins TRBV9 to TRBJ1-1; D not resolved. The CDR3 extends over 15 amino acids. V was pared by 3 bases and J by 0 bases, with 12 bases between. Germline values: CDR1 SGDLS, CDR2 YYNGEE. CDR3 amino acids: CASSGIGIMNTEAFF. The CDR3 coding sequence is TGTGCCAGCAGCGGTATCGGGATCATGAACACTGAAGCTTTCTTT.

The V and J genes are TRBV19 and TRBJ1-5; 7 bases agree with TRBD1. The germline V gene encodes CDR1 LNHDA and CDR2 SQIVND (reference sequence). This CDR3 has 15 residues. V was pared by 9 bases and J by 3 bases, with 11 bases of the junction left unmatched. In DNA form, the CDR3 reads TGTGCCAGCAGAGACCGGGACAGTCTCAATCAGCCCCAGCATTTT. Protein product: CASRDRDSLNQPQHF.

This chain joins TRBV28 and TRBJ1-4; D uncertain. CDR1 and CDR2 (germline): MDHEN, SYDVKM. Trimming pared 8 bases from V and 7 bases from J, leaving 14 bases between. The CDR3 is 13 residues long. For the CDR3, the DNA is TGTGCCAGCCTGACCGGGTTAGGTGAAAAACTGTTTTTT. Amino acids: CASLTGLGEKLFF. The full variable domain, its missing parts supplied by reference TRBV28 and TRBJ1-4, is DVKVTQSSRYLVKRTGEKVFLECVQDMDHENMFWYRQDPGLGLRLIYFSYDVKMKEKGDIPEGYSVSREKKERFSLILESASTNQTSMYLCASLTGLGEKLFFGSGTQLSVL.

The chain links TRBV7-9 to TRBJ1-4, with D possibly TRBD1 on 5 matching bases. CDR3 length equals 13 residues. Trimming took 4 bases from V and 5 from J, leaving 8 bases between them. Germline loops: CDR1 SEHNR, CDR2 FQNEAQ (reference sequence). CDR3 coding DNA: TGTGCCAGCAGCTGGCGGGACAATGAAAAACTGTTTTTT. Translation gives CASSWRDNEKLFF.

This chain connects TRBV10-1 to TRBJ2-1, with TRBD2 matching over 8 bases. The CDR3 extends over 15 amino acids. Germline V gives CDR1 WNHNN, CDR2 SYGVQD (reference sequence). V was clipped by 2 bases and J by 5 bases; unmatched bases: 5. The CDR3, as DNA: TGCGCCAGCAGTGAGCGCGTAGCGGGAAACAATGAGCAGTTCTTC. It is translated as CASSERVAGNNEQFF.

The chain combines TRBV5-1 with TRBJ2-1; TRBD2 matches at 7 bases. Trimming took 0 bases from V and 2 from J; bases not matched to a gene: 5. The germline CDR1 and CDR2 sequences are SGHRS and YFSETQ. CDR3 length: 16 residues. The CDR3 DNA reads as TGCGCCAGCAGCTTGGCCATAGGACTAGCCTACAATGAGCAGTTCTTC. Its translation is CASSLAIGLAYNEQFF.